This passage covers 15 T cell receptor beta chains from one sample sequenced in a study of blood T cell repertoires in COVID-19. Repertoires were generated with immunoSEQ multiplex PCR, while TCRdb's copy carries only in-frame clones and drops some. Here the sample spans about 130,000 clones, about 94% being singletons. Sequencing was carried out using peripheral blood. These receptors were collected from a man over 45 with COVID-19, enrolled during active disease.

The V call is TRBV7-9, the J call TRBJ2-5; TRBD2 might be the D (6 bases). This CDR3 comprises 16 residues. V shed 5 bases and J shed 2 bases, with 18 bases lying between them. The V gene's germline CDR1 is SEHNR and CDR2 FQNEAQ (reference sequence). CDR3 protein: CASSPPGGENQETQYF. In nucleotides, the CDR3 is TGTGCCAGCAGCCCGCCCGGGGGTGAAAATCAAGAGACCCAGTACTTC.

The chain couples TRBV19 to TRBJ2-2; TRBD1 matches at 11 bases. V shed 5 bases, J shed 4 bases, and the junction held 9 bases outside the gene matches. CDR1 is LNHDA and CDR2 is SQIVND in the germline V gene (reference sequence). This CDR3 is 17 amino acids long. CDR3 residues: CASSVDGTGGITGELFF. The CDR3 DNA is TGTGCCAGTAGTGTCGATGGGACAGGGGGAATCACCGGGGAGCTGTTTTTT.

This rearrangement joins TRBV7-8 to TRBJ1-1; D ambiguous. Germline V gene lookup returns CDR1 SGHVS and CDR2 FQNEAQ. Trimming pared 7 bases from V and 0 bases from J, leaving 12 bases between. This CDR3 comprises 14 residues. The CDR3 region has the DNA TGTGCCAGCAAAATGCACGAGATGAACACTGAAGCTTTCTTT. Translating it yields CASKMHEMNTEAFF.

The chain joins TRBV6-4 to TRBJ1-6, with TRBD1 as a possible D gene (5 bases). The CDR3 spans 14 residues. The ends were cut back, 6 bases at V and 5 bases at J, with 11 bases in the middle. The germline V gene has CDR1 MRHNA and CDR2 SNTAGT. The CDR3 DNA reads TGTGCCAGCAGAGGGGCGTTTCATAATTCACCCCTCCACTTT. Amino acid sequence: CASRGAFHNSPLHF.

The chain joins TRBV2 to TRBJ1-6; 7 bases match TRBD1. CDR3 length: 15 residues. After removal of 4 bases from V and 7 bases from J, the junction contained 7 bases not matched to a gene. Germline loops: CDR1 SNHLY, CDR2 FYNNEI. The CDR3 here is CASSAPGQLNSPLHF. The DNA for the CDR3 is TGTGCCAGCAGTGCCCCGGGACAGTTAAATTCACCCCTCCACTTT.

The chain couples TRBV19 to TRBJ2-5; D is perhaps TRBD1 (5 bases). Germline V gene lookup returns CDR1 LNHDA and CDR2 SQIVND (reference sequence). The CDR3 is 15 amino acids. V was clipped by 3 bases and J by 4 bases, with 15 bases between them. CDR3 coding DNA: TGTGCCAGTAGTATGCCGACAGAGAAAGGAGAGACCCAGTACTTC. Its protein product is CASSMPTEKGETQYF.

The J gene is TRBJ1-1, the V gene TRBV6-5; D ambiguous. From germline, CDR1 is MNHEY and CDR2 SVGAGI. This CDR3 comprises 14 residues. Trimming stripped 0 bases from V and 5 bases from J, with 10 bases between. DNA for the CDR3: TGTGCCAGCAGTTACTCAGGTTTCGGGACTGAAGCTTTCTTT. Its protein is CASSYSGFGTEAFF.

The table lists this clone with a few counts. The chain is built from TRBV28 and TRBJ2-1, with 7 bases that match TRBD1. This CDR3 region has 15 residues. With V trimmed by 5 bases and J by 1 base, 5 bases remained unmatched. Germline V gene data show CDR1 as MDHEN and CDR2 as SYDVKM. DNA for the CDR3: TGTGCCAGCAGTCCCGGGACAGTTTCCTACAATGAGCAGTTCTTC. Its translation is CASSPGTVSYNEQFF.

The J gene is TRBJ1-2, the V gene TRBV30; D may be TRBD1 (6 bases). The V end was cut by 1 base, the J end by 4 bases, with 13 bases between. The CDR3 is 14 residues long. Looked up from germline, CDR1 is GTSNPN and CDR2 is SVGIG (reference sequence). The CDR3 is CAWSDPTGFYGYTF. For the CDR3, the DNA is TGTGCCTGGAGTGACCCGACAGGCTTCTATGGCTACACCTTC.

The CDR3 DNA reads TGTGCCATCAGTGTTAATTCCGGGACAGGGAGTGCCTACACCTTC. This gives the protein CAISVNSGTGSAYTF. This chain joins TRBV10-3 and TRBJ1-2; the match to TRBD1 covers 9 bases. The germline gives CDR1 ENHRY, CDR2 SYGVKD. The CDR3 consists of 15 residues. V was clipped by 4 bases and J by 10 bases; unmatched bases: 13.

The chain employs TRBV21-1 and TRBJ2-7; the table's D call, TRBD1, was not checked against the DNA. TRBV21-1 is tagged as a pseudogene. The CDR3 spans 17 residues. CDR3 coding DNA: TGTGCCAGCAGCAAAAAGGGGGCCCCCGGAGAAACTTACGAGCAGTACTTC. It encodes CASSKKGAPGETYEQYF.

The chain recombines TRBV5-8 with TRBJ2-1; 12 bases are a match to TRBD2. Per germline, CDR1 SGHTS and CDR2 YDEGEE. V trimming: 6 bases; J trimming: 3 bases; junction bases outside the gene matches: 4. CDR3 length equals 15 residues. The CDR3 DNA is TGTGCCAGCACTAGCGGGAGGGTAGTCTACAATGAGCAGTTCTTC. Protein: CASTSGRVVYNEQFF.

CDR3 DNA: TGTGCCAGCAGCCAAGGACGGATTCGGGGAAACATTCAGTACTTC. This codes for CASSQGRIRGNIQYF. The chain is built from TRBV6-2 or TRBV6-3 and TRBJ2-4; a weak D match, TRBD2 (5 bases). The ends were cut back, 6 bases at V and 6 bases at J, with 18 bases in the middle. Germline CDR1 is MNHEY and CDR2 is SVGEGT. The CDR3 spans 15 residues.

The genes are TRBV2 and TRBJ1-5; weak D call: TRBD1 (5 bases). The CDR3 sequence is 15 residues long. From germline, CDR1 is SNHLY and CDR2 FYNNEI. V was clipped by 4 bases and J by 6 bases, with 16 bases between them. CDR3 region: CASSGSGYTGQPQHF. For the CDR3, the DNA is TGTGCCAGCAGTGGATCAGGGTACACCGGTCAGCCCCAGCATTTT.

V is TRBV5-1 and J is TRBJ2-7; TRBD1 matches 11 bases. The trim removed 4 bases at V and 7 bases at J, leaving 7 bases unmatched. Germline loops: CDR1 SGHRS, CDR2 YFSETQ. The CDR3 runs 14 residues. CDR3: CASSTSGTGGEQYF. The CDR3 DNA is TGCGCCAGCAGCACATCCGGGACAGGGGGTGAGCAGTACTTC.